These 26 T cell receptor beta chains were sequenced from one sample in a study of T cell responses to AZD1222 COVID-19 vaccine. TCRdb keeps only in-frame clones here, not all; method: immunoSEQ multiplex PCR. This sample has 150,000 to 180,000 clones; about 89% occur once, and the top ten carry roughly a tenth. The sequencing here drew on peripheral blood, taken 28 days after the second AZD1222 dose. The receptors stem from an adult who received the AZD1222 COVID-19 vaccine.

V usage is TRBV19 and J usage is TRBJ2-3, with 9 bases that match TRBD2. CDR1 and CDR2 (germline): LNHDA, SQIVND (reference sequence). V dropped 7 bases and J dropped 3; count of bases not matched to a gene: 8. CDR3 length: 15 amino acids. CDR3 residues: CASTPWAGGTDTQYF. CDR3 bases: TGTGCCAGTACCCCTTGGGCGGGAGGGACAGATACGCAGTATTTT.

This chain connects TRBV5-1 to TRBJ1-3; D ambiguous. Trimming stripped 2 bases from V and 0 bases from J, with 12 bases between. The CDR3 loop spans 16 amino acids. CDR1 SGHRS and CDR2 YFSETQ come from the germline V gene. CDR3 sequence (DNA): TGCGCCAGCAGCTTAGAGAACGCAATCTCTGGAAACACCATATATTTT. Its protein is CASSLENAISGNTIYF.

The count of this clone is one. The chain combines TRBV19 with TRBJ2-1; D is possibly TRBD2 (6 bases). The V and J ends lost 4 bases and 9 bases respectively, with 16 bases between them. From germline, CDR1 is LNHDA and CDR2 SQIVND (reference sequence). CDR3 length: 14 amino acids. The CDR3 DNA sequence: TGTGCCAGTAGTAAGCTCGGAGGGGCGGGTGAGCAGTTCTTC. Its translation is CASSKLGGAGEQFF.

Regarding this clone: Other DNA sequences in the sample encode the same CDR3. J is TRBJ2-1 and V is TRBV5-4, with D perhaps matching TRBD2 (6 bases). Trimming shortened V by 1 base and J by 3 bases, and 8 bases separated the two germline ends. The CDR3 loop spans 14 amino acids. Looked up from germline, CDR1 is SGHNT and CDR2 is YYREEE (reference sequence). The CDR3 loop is CASSLRGSYNEQFF. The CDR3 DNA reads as TGTGCCAGCAGCTTGCGGGGGAGCTACAATGAGCAGTTCTTC.

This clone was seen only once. CDR3 in amino acids: CASSLKRGGWGEQFF. The CDR3 region has the DNA TGTGCCAGCAGTTTAAAACGGGGGGGATGGGGTGAGCAGTTCTTC. The rearrangement joins TRBV27 to TRBJ2-1, with 8 bases identical to TRBD2. This CDR3 is 15 amino acids long. Germline CDR1 and CDR2: MNHEY and SMNVEV (reference sequence). Unmatched junction bases numbered 9, after V lost 2 bases and J lost 9 bases.

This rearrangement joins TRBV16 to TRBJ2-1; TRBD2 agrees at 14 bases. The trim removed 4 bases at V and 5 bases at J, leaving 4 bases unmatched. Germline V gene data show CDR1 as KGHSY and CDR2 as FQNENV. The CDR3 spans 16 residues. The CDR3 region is CASSPAGLAGDNEQFF. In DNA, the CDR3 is TGTGCCAGCAGCCCCGCGGGACTAGCGGGGGACAATGAGCAGTTCTTC.

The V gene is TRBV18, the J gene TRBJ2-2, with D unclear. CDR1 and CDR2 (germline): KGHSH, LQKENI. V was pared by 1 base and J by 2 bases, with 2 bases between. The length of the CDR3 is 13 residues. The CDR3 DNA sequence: TGTGCCAGCTCACCACAAAACACCGGGGAGCTGTTTTTT. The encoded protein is CASSPQNTGELFF.

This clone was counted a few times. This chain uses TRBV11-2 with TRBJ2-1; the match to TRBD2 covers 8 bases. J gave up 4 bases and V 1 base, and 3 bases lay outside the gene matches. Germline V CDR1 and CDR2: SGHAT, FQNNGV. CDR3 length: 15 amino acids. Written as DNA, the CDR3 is TGTGCCAGCAGCTTAGTCGGGACTAGTTACAATGAGCAGTTCTTC. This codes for CASSLVGTSYNEQFF.

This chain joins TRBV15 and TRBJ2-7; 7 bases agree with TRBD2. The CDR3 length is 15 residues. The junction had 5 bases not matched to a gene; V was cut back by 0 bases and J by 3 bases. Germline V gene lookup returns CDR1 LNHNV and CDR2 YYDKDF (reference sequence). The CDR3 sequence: CATSRDLGGYYEQYF. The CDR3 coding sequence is TGTGCCACCAGCAGAGATTTGGGGGGGTACTACGAGCAGTACTTC.

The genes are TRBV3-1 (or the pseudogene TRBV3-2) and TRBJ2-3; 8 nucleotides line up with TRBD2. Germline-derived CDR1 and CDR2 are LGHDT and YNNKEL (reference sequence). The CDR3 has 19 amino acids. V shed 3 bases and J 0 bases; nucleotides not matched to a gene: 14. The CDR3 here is CASSHGLVLAATSTDTQYF. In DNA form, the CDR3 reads TGTGCCAGCAGCCATGGACTGGTACTAGCGGCTACTAGCACAGATACGCAGTATTTT.

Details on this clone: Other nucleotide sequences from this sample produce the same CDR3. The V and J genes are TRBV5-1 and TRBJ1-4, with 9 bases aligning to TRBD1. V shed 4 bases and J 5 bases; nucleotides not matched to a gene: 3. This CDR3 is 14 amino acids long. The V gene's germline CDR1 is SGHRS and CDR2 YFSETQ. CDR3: CASSGGQGNEKLFF. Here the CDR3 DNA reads TGCGCCAGCAGCGGGGGACAGGGAAATGAAAAACTGTTTTTT.

The CDR3 DNA is TGTGCCAGCAGTGAGCCCGGGACAGCCCAAGCTAACTATGGCTACACCTTC. Its translation is CASSEPGTAQANYGYTF. V is TRBV28 and J is TRBJ1-2; 7 bases fit TRBD1. V shed 5 bases, J shed 0 bases, and the junction held 12 bases outside the gene matches. CDR3 length equals 17 residues. Germline V gene lookup returns CDR1 MDHEN and CDR2 SYDVKM.

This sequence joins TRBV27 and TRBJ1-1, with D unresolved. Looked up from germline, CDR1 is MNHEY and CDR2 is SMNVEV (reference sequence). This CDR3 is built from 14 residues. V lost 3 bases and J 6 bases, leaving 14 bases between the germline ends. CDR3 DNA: TGTGCCAGCAGTTTTTCCCCATGGACCTCTGAAGCTTTCTTT. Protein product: CASSFSPWTSEAFF.

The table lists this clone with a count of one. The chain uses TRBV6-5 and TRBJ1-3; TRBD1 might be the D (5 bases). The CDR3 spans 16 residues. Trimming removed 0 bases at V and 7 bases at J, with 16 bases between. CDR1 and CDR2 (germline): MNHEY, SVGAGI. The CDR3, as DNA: TGTGCCAGCAGTTACTCAGGGGCTGTCGTAGGCAACACCATATATTTT. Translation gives CASSYSGAVVGNTIYF.

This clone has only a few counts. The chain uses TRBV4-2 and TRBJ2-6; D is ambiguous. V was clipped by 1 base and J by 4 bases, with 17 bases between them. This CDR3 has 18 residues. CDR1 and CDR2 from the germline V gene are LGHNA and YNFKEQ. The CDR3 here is CASSQVGLSFRGANVLTF. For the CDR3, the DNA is TGTGCCAGCAGCCAAGTTGGCCTCAGCTTTCGGGGGGCCAACGTCCTGACTTTC.

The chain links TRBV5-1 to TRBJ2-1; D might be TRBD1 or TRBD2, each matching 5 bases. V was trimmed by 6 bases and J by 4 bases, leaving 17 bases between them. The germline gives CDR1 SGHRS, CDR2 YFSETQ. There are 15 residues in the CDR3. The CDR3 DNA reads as TGCGCCAGCAACAAGGGACCCACGGGATACAATGAGCAGTTCTTC. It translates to CASNKGPTGYNEQFF.

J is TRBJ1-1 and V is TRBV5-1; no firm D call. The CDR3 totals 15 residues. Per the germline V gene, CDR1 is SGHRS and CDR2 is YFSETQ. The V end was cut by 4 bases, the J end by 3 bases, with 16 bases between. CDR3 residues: CASSPVKAADTEAFF. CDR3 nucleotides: TGCGCCAGCAGCCCCGTAAAGGCAGCTGACACTGAAGCTTTCTTT.

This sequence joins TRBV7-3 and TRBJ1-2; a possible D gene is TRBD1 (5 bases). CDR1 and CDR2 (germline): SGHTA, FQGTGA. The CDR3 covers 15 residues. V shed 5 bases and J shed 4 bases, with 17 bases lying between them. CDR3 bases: TGTGCCAGCAGCCCCACCCCCACACAGGTCTATGGCTACACCTTC. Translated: CASSPTPTQVYGYTF.

The CDR3 coding sequence is TGTGCCAGCAGTTTAGTCACAGGGACTTCAGGGGCCAACGTCCTGACTTTC. Residues: CASSLVTGTSGANVLTF. This chain connects TRBV27 to TRBJ2-6, with D perhaps being TRBD1 or TRBD2 (6 bases each). The CDR3 runs 17 residues. In germline, CDR1 is MNHEY, CDR2 SMNVEV (reference sequence). With 2 bases removed from V and 4 bases from J, the gap between germline ends came to 15 bases. Using reference TRBV27 and TRBJ2-6 for the parts outside the CDR3, the full variable domain is EAQVTQNPRYLITVTGKKLTVTCSQNMNHEYMSWYRQDPGLGLRQIYYSMNVEVTDKGDVPEGYKVSRKEKRNFPLILESPSPNQTSLYFCASSLVTGTSGANVLTFGAGSRLTVL.

The CDR3 spells CAISRDRGLGYTF. CDR3 sequence (DNA): TGTGCCATCAGTCGGGACAGGGGGCTAGGCTACACCTTC. The gene calls are TRBV10-3 and TRBJ1-2; TRBD1 aligns across 12 bases. J lost 8 bases, V lost 5 bases, and 3 bases had no gene match. From germline, CDR1 is ENHRY and CDR2 SYGVKD. CDR3 length equals 13 residues.

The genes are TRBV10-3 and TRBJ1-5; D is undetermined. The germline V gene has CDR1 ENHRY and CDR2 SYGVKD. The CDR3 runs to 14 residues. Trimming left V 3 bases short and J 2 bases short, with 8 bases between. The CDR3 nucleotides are TGTGCCATCAGTGAAGGACTGGGCAATCAGCCCCAGCATTTT. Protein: CAISEGLGNQPQHF.

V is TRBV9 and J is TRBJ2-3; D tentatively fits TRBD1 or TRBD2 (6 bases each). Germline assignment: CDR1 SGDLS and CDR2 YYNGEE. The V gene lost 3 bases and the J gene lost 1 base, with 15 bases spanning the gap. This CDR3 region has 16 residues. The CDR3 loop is CASSAGDRGGTDTQYF. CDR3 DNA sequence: TGTGCCAGCAGCGCGGGGGATAGGGGGGGCACAGATACGCAGTATTTT. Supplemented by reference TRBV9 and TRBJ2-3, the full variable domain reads DSGVTQTPKHLITATGQRVTLRCSPRSGDLSVYWYQQSLDQGLQFLIQYYNGEERAKGNILERFSAQQFPDLHSELNLSSLELGDSALYFCASSAGDRGGTDTQYFGPGTRLTVL.

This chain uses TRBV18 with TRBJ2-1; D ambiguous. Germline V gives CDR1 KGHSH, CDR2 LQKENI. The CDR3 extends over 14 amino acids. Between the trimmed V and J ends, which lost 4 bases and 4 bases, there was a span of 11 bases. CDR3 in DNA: TGTGCCAGCTCACATCTGCGGTTTTACAATGAGCAGTTCTTC. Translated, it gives CASSHLRFYNEQFF.

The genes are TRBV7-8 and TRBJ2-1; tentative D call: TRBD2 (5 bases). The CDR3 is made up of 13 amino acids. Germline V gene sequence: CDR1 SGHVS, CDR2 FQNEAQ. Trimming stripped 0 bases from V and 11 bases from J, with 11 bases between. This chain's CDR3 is CASSLALGEQQFF. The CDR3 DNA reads TGTGCCAGCAGCTTAGCCCTTGGGGAGCAGCAGTTCTTC.

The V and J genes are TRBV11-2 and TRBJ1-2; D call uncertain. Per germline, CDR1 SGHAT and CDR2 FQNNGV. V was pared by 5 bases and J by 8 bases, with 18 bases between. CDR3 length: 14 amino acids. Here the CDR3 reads CASSPQVGVWGYTF. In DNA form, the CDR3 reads TGTGCCAGCAGCCCCCAAGTCGGGGTATGGGGCTACACCTTC.

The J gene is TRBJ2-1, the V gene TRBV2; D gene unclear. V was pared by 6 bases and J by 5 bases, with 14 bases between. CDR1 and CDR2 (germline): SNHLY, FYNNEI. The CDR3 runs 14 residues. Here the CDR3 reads CASRVTPADNEQFF. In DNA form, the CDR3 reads TGTGCCAGCAGGGTGACCCCGGCAGACAATGAGCAGTTCTTC.